The 11 T cell receptor beta chains in this list originate from one sample, sequenced in a study of blood T cell repertoires in COVID-19. Assay: immunoSEQ multiplex PCR; the TCRdb copy retains only in-frame clones and omits some. The repertoire holds some 260,000 clones, with around 82% as singletons. The material sequenced was peripheral blood. These receptors were obtained from a woman younger than 35 with acute or convalescent COVID-19.

The CDR3 nucleotides read TGTGCCACCCGTGGGCAGGGGGGTACCACCGGGGAGCTGTTTTTT. It encodes CATRGQGGTTGELFF. This sequence joins TRBV6-4 and TRBJ2-2, with a weak D call TRBD1 (7 bases). V lost 10 bases to trimming and J lost 4 bases, with 19 bases between them. The CDR3 has 15 amino acids. Germline lookup yields CDR1 MRHNA and CDR2 SNTAGT.

The rearrangement uses TRBV5-4 and TRBJ1-1; weak D call: TRBD1 (5 bases). Germline loops: CDR1 SGHNT, CDR2 YYREEE (reference sequence). This CDR3 is built from 14 residues. The V end lost 0 bases, the J end lost 7 bases, and 13 bases lay between the germline ends. CDR3 sequence reads: CASSLATGGIEAFF. CDR3 nucleotide sequence: TGTGCCAGCAGCTTGGCGACGGGGGGGATTGAAGCTTTCTTT.

The rearrangement joins TRBV19 to TRBJ1-2, with D unresolved. Trimming took 3 bases from V and 2 from J, leaving 10 bases between them. Germline CDR1 is LNHDA and CDR2 is SQIVND (reference sequence). This CDR3 has 14 residues. The DNA of the CDR3 is TGTGCCAGTAGTATGTCCGGCAGGAACTATGGCTACACCTTC. It encodes CASSMSGRNYGYTF.

This chain connects TRBV28 to TRBJ2-2; 12 bases agree with TRBD2. Germline lookup yields CDR1 MDHEN and CDR2 SYDVKM. The CDR3 runs 18 residues. V lost 2 bases, J lost 1 base, and 5 bases stayed unmatched. The CDR3 nucleotides are TGTGCCAGCAGTTTACCCGGGACTAGCGGGCTGAACACCGGGGAGCTGTTTTTT. This codes for CASSLPGTSGLNTGELFF.

The rearrangement uses TRBV3-1 (or the pseudogene TRBV3-2) and TRBJ2-5; no definite D call. The CDR3 sequence is 12 residues long. Trimming pared 2 bases from V and 5 bases from J, leaving 6 bases between. The germline gives CDR1 LGHDT, CDR2 YNNKEL (reference sequence). The CDR3 DNA is TGTGCCAGCAGCCAAATCCGGGAGACCCAGTACTTC. Translated: CASSQIRETQYF.

This clone was detected only once. The chain carries TRBV20-1 and TRBJ1-5; D gene unclear. CDR1 and CDR2 from the germline V gene are DFQATT and SNEGSKA (reference sequence). V lost 3 bases, J lost 6 bases, and 9 bases lay in between. This CDR3 is built from 12 residues. The CDR3: CSASQAGQPQHF. Here the CDR3 DNA reads TGCAGTGCTAGTCAGGCCGGTCAGCCCCAGCATTTT.

This clone was seen a few times. V and J are TRBV9 and TRBJ2-7; 12 bases agree with TRBD2. This CDR3 has 15 amino acids. After removal of 4 bases from V and 5 bases from J, the junction contained 7 bases not matched to a gene. The germline gives CDR1 SGDLS, CDR2 YYNGEE. The CDR3 reads CASSPASGRAHEQYF. The CDR3 DNA reads as TGTGCCAGCAGCCCAGCTAGCGGGAGGGCCCACGAGCAGTACTTC.

The genes are TRBV19 and TRBJ2-2; 10 positions agree with TRBD2. Unmatched junction bases numbered 15, after V lost 5 bases and J lost 0 bases. The CDR3 has 20 amino acids. CDR1 is LNHDA, CDR2 SQIVND, per germline (reference sequence). The CDR3 loop reads CASSRIYSGLAETNTGELFF. DNA of the CDR3: TGTGCCAGTAGTCGAATATACTCCGGACTAGCGGAAACGAACACCGGGGAGCTGTTTTTT.

The chain couples TRBV3-1 (or the pseudogene TRBV3-2) to TRBJ1-1, with 9 bases that match TRBD1. Germline assignment: CDR1 LGHDT and CDR2 YNNKEL (reference sequence). The CDR3 runs to 17 residues. The J segment lost 1 base and the V segment lost 0 bases, leaving 6 bases of the junction unmatched. The DNA of the CDR3 is TGTGCCAGCAGCCAAGAGGGACAGGGTGGTTCGAACACTGAAGCTTTCTTT. Translation: CASSQEGQGGSNTEAFF.

The chain joins TRBV10-3 to TRBJ2-3; D uncertain. Trimming stripped 0 bases from V and 6 bases from J, with 10 bases between. Germline loops: CDR1 ENHRY, CDR2 SYGVKD. This CDR3 comprises 14 residues. The DNA for the CDR3 is TGTGCCATCAGTGAGTCGATCACGGTGGATACGCAGTATTTT. It encodes CAISESITVDTQYF.

The genes are TRBV21-1 and TRBJ2-1; the DNA was not used to check the table's D call, TRBD2. TRBV21-1 is annotated as a pseudogene. There are 17 residues in the CDR3. The CDR3: CASSKDPGTSGKIEQFF. The CDR3 DNA reads as TGTGCCAGCAGCAAAGACCCCGGGACTAGCGGGAAAATTGAGCAGTTCTTC.